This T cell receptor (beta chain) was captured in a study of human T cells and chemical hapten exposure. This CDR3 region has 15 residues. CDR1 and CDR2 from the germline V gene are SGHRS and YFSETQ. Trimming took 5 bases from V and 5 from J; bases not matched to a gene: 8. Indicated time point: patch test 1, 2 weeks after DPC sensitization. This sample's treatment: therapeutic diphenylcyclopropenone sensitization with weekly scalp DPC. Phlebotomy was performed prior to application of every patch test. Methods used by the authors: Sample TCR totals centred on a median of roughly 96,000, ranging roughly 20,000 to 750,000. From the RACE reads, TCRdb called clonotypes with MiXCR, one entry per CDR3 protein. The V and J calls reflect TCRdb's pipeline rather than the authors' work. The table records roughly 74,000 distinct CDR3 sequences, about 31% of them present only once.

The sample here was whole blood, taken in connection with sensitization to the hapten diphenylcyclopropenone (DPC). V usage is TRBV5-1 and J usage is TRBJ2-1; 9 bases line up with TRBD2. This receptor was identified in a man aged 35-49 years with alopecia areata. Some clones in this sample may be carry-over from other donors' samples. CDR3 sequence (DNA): TGCGCCAGCAGGTGGAGCGGGGGGAACAACAATGAGCAGTTCTTC. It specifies CASRWSGGNNNEQFF.